This T cell receptor (beta chain) was captured by sequencing in a study of T cell responses to AZD1222 COVID-19 vaccine. Study-wide points: White British ancestry dominated among donors, who included more females, and clonal diversity was possibly underestimated.

Sequencing used immunoSEQ multiplex PCR; TCRdb keeps in-frame clones, though not all of them. The sample holds approximately 150,000 clones, about nine tenths seen once. For this clone: The antigen is unknown.

Sequences were derived from peripheral blood, sampled 28 days after the second dose of the MenACWY control vaccine. The TCR sequence derives from an adult who received the MenACWY meningococcal vaccine as a control.

CDR3 in DNA: TGTGCCAGCTCACCCCAGACCTACGAGCAGTACTTC. Translated: CASSPQTYEQYF. V is TRBV18 and J is TRBJ2-7; D remains unclear. The CDR3 contains 12 residues. Germline CDR1 and CDR2: KGHSH and LQKENI. The V gene lost 3 bases and the J gene lost 2 bases, with 5 bases spanning the gap.